This T cell receptor beta chain was sequenced for a study of shared clonotypes between healthy human individuals. Across the study: Three CD4 naive, three CD4 memory, two CD8 naive and one CD8 memory plate were used per donor. General study points: An effect of sequencing depth on clonotype sharing among donors was expected. Lower generation probabilities were found for non-shared clonotypes than for those shared by all four donors.

Remarks on this clone: Antigen specificity is unknown.

The table came from immunoSEQ multiplex PCR; TCRdb's copy has only in-frame clones and leaves some out. This sample has about 2.4 million clones, with 93% found just once. Germline CDR1 reads LNHDA; CDR2 reads SQIVND (reference sequence). Trimming pared 4 bases from V and 0 bases from J, leaving 6 bases between. This CDR3 is 13 amino acids long. The sample taken for sequencing was naive CD4+ T cells from PBMCs. As for subset: CD45RA+ positively selected. This clonotype was obtained from a young man in good health. Some clones in this sample may be carry-over from other donors' samples. The gene calls are TRBV19 and TRBJ1-1; maybe TRBD1 (5 bases). The CDR3 DNA sequence: TGTGCCAGTAGTAAGGGGATGAACACTGAAGCTTTCTTT. Protein: CASSKGMNTEAFF. The whole variable domain, filled in from reference TRBV19 and TRBJ1-1, reads DGGITQSPKYLFRKEGQNVTLSCEQNLNHDAMYWYRQDPGQGLRLIYYSQIVNDFQKGDIAEGYSVSREKKESFPLTVTSAQKNPTAFYLCASSKGMNTEAFFGQGTRLTVV.